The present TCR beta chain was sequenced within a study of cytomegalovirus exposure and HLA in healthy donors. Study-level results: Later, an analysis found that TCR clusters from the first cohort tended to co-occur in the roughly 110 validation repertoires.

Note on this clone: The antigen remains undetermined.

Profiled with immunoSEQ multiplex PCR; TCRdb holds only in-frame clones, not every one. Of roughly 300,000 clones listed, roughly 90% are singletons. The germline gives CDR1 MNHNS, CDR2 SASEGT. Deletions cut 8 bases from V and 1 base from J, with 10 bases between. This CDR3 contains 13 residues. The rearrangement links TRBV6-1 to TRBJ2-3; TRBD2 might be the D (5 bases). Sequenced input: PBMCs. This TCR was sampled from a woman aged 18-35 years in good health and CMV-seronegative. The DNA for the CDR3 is TGTGCCAGCGTAGTCGGGGGCACAGATACGCAGTATTTT. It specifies CASVVGGTDTQYF.